These 15 T cell receptor beta chains share one sample of origin, sequenced in a study of blood T cell repertoires in COVID-19. The repertoire was sequenced with immunoSEQ multiplex PCR; TCRdb's copy has only in-frame clones and lacks some. The sample yields tens of thousands of clones, roughly nine tenths seen once. The sequencing sample was made of peripheral blood. The receptor set was obtained from a man aged 45-60 years with active COVID-19.

This clone was picked up one time. V and J are TRBV5-6 and TRBJ2-7, with 8 positions matching TRBD1. With V trimmed by 4 bases and J by 4 bases, 7 bases remained unmatched. The CDR3 extends over 14 amino acids. Germline V gene data show CDR1 as SGHDT and CDR2 as YYEEEE. This CDR3 is CASSPGGGQYEQYF. The CDR3 DNA follows: TGTGCCAGCAGCCCAGGGGGCGGCCAGTACGAGCAGTACTTC.

The V and J genes are TRBV4-1 and TRBJ2-7, with D maybe TRBD1 (6 bases). Trimming shortened V by 0 bases and J by 1 base, and 13 bases separated the two germline ends. The CDR3 is 16 amino acids. Per germline, CDR1 MGHRA and CDR2 YSYEKL. The CDR3 DNA reads as TGCGCCAGCAGCCAAGATGACAGGAGTTTATCCTACGAGCAGTACTTC. Translated: CASSQDDRSLSYEQYF.

The V and J genes are TRBV2 and TRBJ2-5, with 8 bases that match TRBD2. Trimming took 2 bases from V and 1 from J; bases not matched to a gene: 3. The CDR3 is 15 residues long. Germline V gene sequence: CDR1 SNHLY, CDR2 FYNNEI. In DNA form, the CDR3 reads TGTGCCAGCAGTGAATGGCGGGGGGCCCAAGAGACCCAGTACTTC. Residues: CASSEWRGAQETQYF.

The gene calls are TRBV29-1 and TRBJ1-2; possible D gene TRBD1, 5 bases. Trimming removed 1 base at V and 4 bases at J, with 16 bases between. The CDR3 runs to 15 residues. Looked up from germline, CDR1 is SQVTM and CDR2 is ANQGSEA. In DNA form, the CDR3 reads TGCAGCGTTGAAGCTGGGCAGGGAGGTCGCTATGGCTACACCTTC. Its protein is CSVEAGQGGRYGYTF.

This chain joins TRBV27 and TRBJ2-2; D gene ambiguous. Trimming removed 5 bases at V and 5 bases at J, with 9 bases between. CDR3 size: 13 residues. Germline-derived CDR1 and CDR2 are MNHEY and SMNVEV (reference sequence). CDR3 amino acids: CASSSAWTGELFF. The CDR3 nucleotides are TGTGCCAGCAGTAGTGCGTGGACCGGGGAGCTGTTTTTT.

This chain uses TRBV10-3 with TRBJ2-2, with D hard to call. The V end was cut by 2 bases, the J end by 0 bases, with 19 bases between. Germline V gene data show CDR1 as ENHRY and CDR2 as SYGVKD. The CDR3 contains 19 residues. The CDR3 protein is CAISEHRPTRVANTGELFF. The CDR3 DNA follows: TGTGCCATCAGTGAGCACCGCCCTACCCGGGTCGCGAACACCGGGGAGCTGTTTTTT.

The V and J genes are TRBV29-1 and TRBJ1-1, with TRBD1 matching over 7 bases. The germline CDR1 and CDR2 sequences are SQVTM and ANQGSEA. With 7 bases clipped from V and 2 bases from J, the junction kept 7 bases outside the gene matches. This CDR3 region has 13 residues. The CDR3 coding sequence is TGCAGCGCCGGCGACAGGGTAAACACTGAAGCTTTCTTT. It specifies CSAGDRVNTEAFF.

The chain is built from TRBV13 and TRBJ1-1; D uncertain. Trimming removed 6 bases at V and 0 bases at J, with 14 bases between. This CDR3 comprises 15 residues. CDR1 PRHDT and CDR2 FYEKMQ come from the germline V gene (reference sequence). CDR3 sequence reads: CASRYDNGMNTEAFF. DNA of the CDR3: TGTGCCAGCAGGTACGACAACGGGATGAACACTGAAGCTTTCTTT.

The rearrangement joins TRBV5-1 to TRBJ2-2, with 7 bases aligning to TRBD2. The junction had 5 bases not matched to a gene; V was cut back by 5 bases and J by 4 bases. The germline CDR1 and CDR2 sequences are SGHRS and YFSETQ. The CDR3 contains 14 residues. Here the CDR3 DNA reads TGCGCCAGCAGTCGCGGGGGAGGCACCGGGGAGCTGTTTTTT. It codes for CASSRGGGTGELFF.

The chain carries TRBV18 and TRBJ1-2; D is unresolved. CDR3 length equals 13 residues. Trimming stripped 0 bases from V and 8 bases from J, with 10 bases between. Germline CDR1 and CDR2: KGHSH and LQKENI. The CDR3 loop reads CASSPPSSEGYTF. The DNA of the CDR3 is TGTGCCAGCTCACCACCCTCTAGTGAGGGCTACACCTTC.

The chain recombines TRBV20-1 with TRBJ1-5, with no clear D. The CDR3 extends over 11 amino acids. Trimming removed 6 bases at V and 9 bases at J, with 12 bases between. Germline V gene sequence: CDR1 DFQATT, CDR2 SNEGSKA (reference sequence). CDR3 in amino acids: CSARGVGPQHF. In nucleotides, the CDR3 is TGCAGTGCCCGCGGGGTTGGGCCCCAGCATTTT.

The genes are TRBV6-2 or TRBV6-3 and TRBJ1-1, with D possibly being TRBD1 (5 bases). The CDR3 totals 14 residues. From germline, CDR1 is MNHEY and CDR2 SVGEGT. V was clipped by 1 base and J by 6 bases, with 12 bases between them. CDR3 nucleotides: TGTGCCAGCAGTTACTTGGGGGGAGTGGCTGAAGCTTTCTTT. This translates into CASSYLGGVAEAFF.

The gene calls are TRBV9 and TRBJ2-3; no firm D call. V was pared by 2 bases and J by 4 bases, with 8 bases between. CDR3 length: 13 amino acids. CDR1 SGDLS and CDR2 YYNGEE come from the germline V gene. The CDR3 is CASSVSAADTQYF. As DNA, the CDR3 is TGTGCCAGCAGCGTCTCGGCGGCAGATACGCAGTATTTT.

The chain employs TRBV4-2 and TRBJ1-5; D might be TRBD1 (6 bases). The ends were cut back, 3 bases at V and 2 bases at J, with 8 bases in the middle. The germline V gene encodes CDR1 LGHNA and CDR2 YNFKEQ. The CDR3 covers 14 residues. CDR3 nucleotide sequence: TGTGCCAGCAGCCAGGGGGCGGGCAATCAGCCCCAGCATTTT. It encodes CASSQGAGNQPQHF.

V is TRBV11-3 and J is TRBJ2-5, with 11 bases that match TRBD2. This CDR3 contains 15 residues. The germline CDR1 and CDR2 sequences are SGHNT and YENEEA. Trimming took 5 bases from V and 1 from J; bases not matched to a gene: 3. The CDR3 region is CASSKGTSGQETQYF. In nucleotides, the CDR3 is TGTGCCAGCAGCAAAGGGACTAGCGGCCAAGAGACCCAGTACTTC.